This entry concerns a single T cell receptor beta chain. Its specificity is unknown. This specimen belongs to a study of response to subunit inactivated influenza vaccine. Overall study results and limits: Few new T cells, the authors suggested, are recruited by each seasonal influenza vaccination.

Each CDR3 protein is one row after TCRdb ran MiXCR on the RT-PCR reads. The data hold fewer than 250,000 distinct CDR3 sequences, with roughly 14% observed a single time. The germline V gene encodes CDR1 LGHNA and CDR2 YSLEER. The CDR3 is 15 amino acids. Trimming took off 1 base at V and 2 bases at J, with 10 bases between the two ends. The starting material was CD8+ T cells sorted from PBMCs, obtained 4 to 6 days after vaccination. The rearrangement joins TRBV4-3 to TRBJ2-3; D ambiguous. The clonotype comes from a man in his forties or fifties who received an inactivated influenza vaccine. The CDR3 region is CASSQGVSVTDTQYF. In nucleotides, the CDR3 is TGCGCCAGCAGCCAAGGAGTATCCGTCACAGATACGCAGTATTTT.